This T cell receptor beta chain was identified during a study of low-dose radiotherapy and immunotherapy resistance in tumors. Looking at the study overall: Every six weeks patients received intravenous ipilimumab 1 mg/kg, and every two weeks they received intravenous nivolumab 240 mg. Daily, from cycle 1 day 1 and for four cycles, patients took oral aspirin 300 mg.

PCR amplification of the TCRs was performed with Phusion for approximately 20 PCR cycles, and it relied on a constant-region primer together with a V-primer adapter. TCRdb fed the reads into MiXCR, producing one record per CDR3 protein. This sample has some 52,000 distinct CDR3 sequences, with approximately 35% found just once. This clonotype has more than one count but fewer than ten. Documented time point: after trial treatment. Treatment meaning: LDRT plus nivolumab, ipilimumab, low-dose cyclophosphamide and aspirin (RACIN trial). This clonotype was sampled from a male donor with rectosigmoid adenocarcinoma. The sample consisted of PBMCs, taken after low-dose radiotherapy plus immunotherapy.

CDR3 residues: CAWSPSLVMQEGFF. The CDR3 DNA sequence: TGTGCCTGGAGTCCCTCGCTCGTTATGCAAGAGGGGTTCTTC. The rearrangement joins TRBV30 to TRBJ2-1, with TRBD2 as a possible D gene (5 bases). CDR3 length equals 14 residues. V dropped 2 bases and J dropped 15 bases, with 23 bases sitting between them. CDR1 and CDR2 (germline): GTSNPN, SVGIG (reference sequence).